The clone carrying this TCR beta chain was detected many times. Its antigen is currently unknown. The study profiled TCR beta VDJ and CDR3 using genomic DNA as template. Using its own MiXCR run on the reads, TCRdb lists one record per CDR3 protein. The sample lists just over 450,000 distinct CDR3 sequences, over 25% seen once, with about 0.8% in the top ten. CDR3 length: 15 amino acids. The ends were cut back, 5 bases at V and 5 bases at J, with 16 bases in the middle. CDR1 is WNHNN and CDR2 is SYGVQD in the germline V gene (reference sequence). These data belong to a study of CD8+CD57+ T cells in acquired aplastic anemia. The wider study: Sorting CD4+ and CD8+ cells gave DNA averaging about 3.3 ug. Whole-study results and caveats: No significant difference in CD8+ Simpson's diversity was found between patients and controls.

Before being chosen for sequencing, patients had shown CD8+CD57+ cell expansion by flow cytometry. Severe acquired aplastic anemia affected all patients. J is TRBJ2-1 and V is TRBV10-1, with a possible D match to TRBD1 (5 bases). The sample consisted of sorted CD4+, CD8+, or CD8+CD57+ T cells (not recorded which) from PBMCs. The TCR sequence derives from a human donor with aplastic anemia. The CDR3 loop reads CASSPTGRRDNEQFF. In DNA, the CDR3 is TGCGCCAGCAGTCCTACAGGAAGACGTGACAATGAGCAGTTCTTC.